A single TCR beta chain is shown here with its context. These data come from a study of CD8 T cells in Susac syndrome. Reverse transcription used about 0.45 to 1 ug RNA and random hexamers. Multiplex PCR with immunoSEQ amplified the TCR beta CDR3 across 54 Vbeta and 13 Jbeta. TCRdb re-called the immunoSEQ multiplex PCR reads through MiXCR, storing one row per CDR3 protein. The sample includes some 120,000 distinct CDR3 sequences, over 85% seen only once; the top ten take 0.065% to 0.09%. Per germline, CDR1 SGHRS and CDR2 YFSETQ. V was cut by 1 base and J by 2 bases, with 10 bases left in between. The CDR3 has 15 amino acids. Healthy donors were controls matched for age and sex. Both CD4+ and CD8+ T cells were negatively isolated, and TEMRA cells underwent FACS enrichment.

This chain links TRBV5-1 with TRBJ1-5; TRBD1 might be the D (5 bases). This sequence originates from a human donor in good health. The sequenced sample consisted of CD4+ T cells from PBMCs. CDR3 nucleotide sequence: TGCGCCAGCAGCTTGTTTGGGGACGGCAATCAGCCCCAGCATTTT. Amino acid sequence: CASSLFGDGNQPQHF.